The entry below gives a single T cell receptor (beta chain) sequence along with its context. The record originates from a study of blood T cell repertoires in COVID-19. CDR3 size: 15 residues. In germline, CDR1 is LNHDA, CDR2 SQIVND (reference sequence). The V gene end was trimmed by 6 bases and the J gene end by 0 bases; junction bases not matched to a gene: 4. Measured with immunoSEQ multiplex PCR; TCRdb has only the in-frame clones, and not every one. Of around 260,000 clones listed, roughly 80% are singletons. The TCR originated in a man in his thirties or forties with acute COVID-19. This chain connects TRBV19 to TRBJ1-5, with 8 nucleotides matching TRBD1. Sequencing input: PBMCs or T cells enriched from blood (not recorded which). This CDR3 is CASRADRASNQPQHF. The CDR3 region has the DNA TGTGCCAGTAGGGCGGACAGGGCTAGCAATCAGCCCCAGCATTTT.